This passage covers 32 T cell receptor beta chains from one sample sequenced in a study of Ad26.COV2.S vaccination and SARS-CoV-2 variants. Some clones are missing from TCRdb's copy, which holds only in-frame ones; the method was immunoSEQ multiplex PCR. This sample has 350,000 to 400,000 clones, with about 88% found just once. Treatment denoted: about 20 received Ad26.COV2.S at low or high dose, single or two shots; roughly five received placebo; per-sample allocation not given. Samples were taken on day 63 after the first vaccine or placebo injection. The source was peripheral blood, collected in a trial of Ad26.COV2.S vaccine versus placebo. All receptors derive from a person between 18 and 65 years old who received the Ad26.COV2.S COVID-19 vaccine or a placebo.

The gene calls are TRBV10-1 and TRBJ2-7, with D unresolved. Germline assignment: CDR1 WNHNN and CDR2 SYGVQD (reference sequence). Trimming removed 8 bases from V and 0 bases from J, with 8 bases in between. CDR3 length equals 12 residues. This CDR3 is CASGASSYEQYF. The CDR3 DNA is TGCGCCAGCGGAGCTAGCTCCTACGAGCAGTACTTC.

The rearrangement joins TRBV19 to TRBJ1-3; D may be TRBD1 (5 bases). From germline, CDR1 is LNHDA and CDR2 SQIVND (reference sequence). There are 15 residues in the CDR3. The germline V and J ends were trimmed by 2 bases and 0 bases, with 8 bases remaining between them. The CDR3 sequence is CASSINRNSGNTIYF. The CDR3 nucleotides read TGTGCCAGTAGTATAAACAGGAACTCTGGAAACACCATATATTTT.

CDR3: CASSFFGGSNQPQHF. The CDR3, as DNA: TGTGCCAGCAGCTTTTTCGGGGGGAGCAATCAGCCCCAGCATTTT. The genes are TRBV7-2 and TRBJ1-5, with D tentatively TRBD1 (5 bases). V was pared by 3 bases and J by 1 base, with 10 bases between. Germline CDR1 SGHTA, CDR2 FQGNSA. This CDR3 region has 15 residues. The full variable domain, with the rest looked up from reference TRBV7-2 and TRBJ1-5, is GAGVSQSPSNKVTEKGKDVELRCDPISGHTALYWYRQSLGQGLEFLIYFQGNSAPDKSGLPSDRFSAERTGGSVSTLTIQRTQQEDSAVYLCASSFFGGSNQPQHFGDGTRLSIL.

This chain uses TRBV5-1 with TRBJ2-7, with TRBD1 matching over 10 bases. In germline, CDR1 is SGHRS, CDR2 YFSETQ. Unmatched junction bases numbered 6, after V lost 3 bases and J lost 6 bases. The CDR3 is 14 residues long. CDR3 in DNA: TGCGCCAGCAGCTCCCCTGGGACAGGGGCCGAGCAGTACTTC. Protein product: CASSSPGTGAEQYF.

This chain links TRBV19 with TRBJ1-5; no clear D gene. In germline, CDR1 is LNHDA, CDR2 SQIVND (reference sequence). V lost 3 bases and J lost 1, with 16 bases in between. This CDR3 comprises 17 residues. CDR3 amino acids: CASSIRSIYLSNQPQHF. The CDR3 region has the DNA TGTGCCAGTAGTATCCGGAGCATTTACCTAAGCAATCAGCCCCAGCATTTT.

The J gene is TRBJ2-2, the V gene TRBV19, with 11 bases lining up with TRBD2. The CDR3 extends over 15 amino acids. The germline V gene encodes CDR1 LNHDA and CDR2 SQIVND (reference sequence). Germline trimming cut 6 bases from V and 4 bases from J; bases unmatched to any gene: 4. CDR3 residues: CASSTGLAGTGELFF. CDR3 coding DNA: TGTGCCAGTAGCACCGGACTAGCGGGCACCGGGGAGCTGTTTTTT.

In nucleotides, the CDR3 is TGTGCCAGCATAACACCGGACAGTTTGAACACTGAAGCTTTCTTT. Residues: CASITPDSLNTEAFF. This chain connects TRBV3-1 (or the pseudogene TRBV3-2) to TRBJ1-1, with D possibly matching TRBD1 (6 bases). V lost 7 bases and J lost 0, with 15 bases in between. Germline V CDR1 and CDR2: LGHDT, YNNKEL (reference sequence). The CDR3 runs to 15 residues.

The V call is TRBV7-8, the J call TRBJ2-3; the match to TRBD2 covers 9 bases. Germline loops: CDR1 SGHVS, CDR2 FQNEAQ. The trim removed 0 bases at V and 4 bases at J, leaving 8 bases unmatched. This CDR3 has 17 amino acids. CDR3 region: CASSLAHSGGGADTQYF. In nucleotides, the CDR3 is TGTGCCAGCAGCTTAGCGCATAGCGGGGGCGGGGCAGATACGCAGTATTTT.

This chain connects TRBV2 to TRBJ1-1, with a possible D match to TRBD1 (6 bases). This CDR3 comprises 14 residues. The germline V gene has CDR1 SNHLY and CDR2 FYNNEI. Trimming removed 6 bases from V and 1 base from J, with 12 bases in between. Here the CDR3 reads CASSRLTGNTEAFF. The DNA of the CDR3 is TGTGCCAGCAGCCGATTGACAGGGAACACTGAAGCTTTCTTT.

This clone was detected ten times or more. The chain uses TRBV30 and TRBJ2-7; tentatively, D is TRBD2 (5 bases). Germline-derived CDR1 and CDR2 are GTSNPN and SVGIG (reference sequence). This CDR3 spans 17 amino acids. Trimming cost V 2 bases and J 2 bases, with 22 bases left between them. CDR3 in amino acids: CAWSFPPRLTRTYEQYF. The CDR3, as DNA: TGTGCCTGGAGTTTCCCCCCAAGACTTACTAGAACCTACGAGCAGTACTTC.

V usage is TRBV6-5 and J usage is TRBJ2-7, with D maybe TRBD1 (6 bases). CDR1 is MNHEY and CDR2 is SVGAGI in the germline V gene. This CDR3 spans 14 amino acids. V lost 3 bases and J 2 bases, leaving 11 bases between the germline ends. The CDR3 spells CASSYGGLTYEQYF. As DNA, the CDR3 is TGTGCCAGCAGTTATGGGGGCCTCACCTACGAGCAGTACTTC.

The count of this clone is one. V is TRBV5-1 and J is TRBJ1-6; no clear D gene. Germline V CDR1 and CDR2: SGHRS, YFSETQ. V lost 0 bases and J 0 bases, leaving 25 bases between the germline ends. The CDR3 has 22 residues. This chain's CDR3 is CASSLGAGKPDSQSSYNSPLHF. For the CDR3, the DNA is TGCGCCAGCAGCTTGGGGGCAGGTAAGCCGGACTCTCAAAGCTCCTATAATTCACCCCTCCACTTT.

The rearrangement uses TRBV19 and TRBJ1-5; D remains ambiguous. The CDR3 is made up of 16 amino acids. Trimming stripped 5 bases from V and 0 bases from J, with 14 bases between. CDR1 is LNHDA and CDR2 is SQIVND in the germline V gene (reference sequence). CDR3 coding DNA: TGTGCCAGTAGTCTGATGGCGGGGATTAGCAATCAGCCCCAGCATTTT. This codes for CASSLMAGISNQPQHF.

This chain links TRBV5-4 with TRBJ1-2; a possible D gene is TRBD1 (5 bases). Trimming removed 4 bases from V and 7 bases from J, with 20 bases in between. Germline-derived CDR1 and CDR2 are SGHNT and YYREEE (reference sequence). The CDR3 extends over 15 amino acids. The CDR3 here is CASSLRSTTGTGYTF. DNA for the CDR3: TGTGCCAGCAGCCTACGCTCTACCACCGGGACTGGCTACACCTTC.

The chain employs TRBV19 and TRBJ2-6; 8 positions match TRBD1. Germline V lookup: CDR1 LNHDA, CDR2 SQIVND (reference sequence). V lost 8 bases and J lost 3; bases outside the gene matches: 9. This CDR3 is built from 16 residues. Written as DNA, the CDR3 is TGTGCCAGTCAACCAGGGGGCGCGGTTGGGGCCAACGTCCTGACTTTC. This translates into CASQPGGAVGANVLTF.

This clone appeared a single time. V is TRBV5-4 and J is TRBJ2-3; 7 positions agree with TRBD2. The germline V gene encodes CDR1 SGHNT and CDR2 YYREEE (reference sequence). CDR3 length equals 14 residues. The ends lost 0 bases at V and 6 bases at J; junction bases unmatched: 4. CDR3 residues: CASSLARGGDTQYF. In nucleotides, the CDR3 is TGTGCCAGCAGCTTGGCACGGGGAGGGGATACGCAGTATTTT.

The chain is built from TRBV2 and TRBJ1-3, with D possibly being TRBD1 (5 bases). Trimming removed 7 bases at V and 3 bases at J, with 10 bases between. Germline V CDR1 and CDR2: SNHLY, FYNNEI. CDR3 size: 13 residues. The CDR3: CASMGGFGNTIYF. In DNA, the CDR3 is TGTGCCAGCATGGGGGGTTTTGGAAACACCATATATTTT.

V and J are TRBV7-2 and TRBJ1-2; the D is unclear. Per germline, CDR1 SGHTA and CDR2 FQGNSA. The germline V and J ends were trimmed by 4 bases and 4 bases, with 16 bases remaining between them. This CDR3 contains 15 residues. CDR3 bases: TGTGCCAGCAGCTCCTGGATATCCGCCGGCTATGGCTACACCTTC. Translated, it gives CASSSWISAGYGYTF.

The genes are TRBV6-5 and TRBJ2-5; TRBD2 might be the D (5 bases). Germline CDR1 is MNHEY and CDR2 is SVGAGI. The CDR3 is made up of 13 amino acids. Trimming removed 8 bases from V and 2 bases from J, with 12 bases in between. CDR3: CASEVRLQETQYF. CDR3 DNA: TGTGCCAGCGAAGTCAGACTACAAGAGACCCAGTACTTC.

The chain recombines TRBV4-3 with TRBJ2-1; 9 bases match TRBD2. The CDR3 extends over 17 amino acids. CDR1 and CDR2 (germline): LGHNA, YSLEER. V dropped 0 bases and J dropped 8; count of bases not matched to a gene: 11. The CDR3 DNA reads as TGCGCCAGCAGCCAAGAATATTGGGCGGGGGGGCCCGATGAGCAGTTCTTC. It yields the protein CASSQEYWAGGPDEQFF.

The V gene is TRBV19, the J gene TRBJ1-5, with D possibly matching TRBD1 (5 bases). This CDR3 comprises 16 residues. V gave up 5 bases and J gave up 7 bases, with 21 bases separating them. Germline V gives CDR1 LNHDA, CDR2 SQIVND (reference sequence). CDR3 bases: TGTGCCAGTAGTCCTGTATTCGGGGGTCGGGGCCAGCCCCAGCATTTT. This sequence encodes CASSPVFGGRGQPQHF.

V is TRBV5-1 and J is TRBJ1-1; 7 positions match TRBD1. Trimming took 4 bases from V and 1 from J; bases not matched to a gene: 4. The CDR3 loop spans 14 amino acids. Germline V gives CDR1 SGHRS, CDR2 YFSETQ. The CDR3 reads CASSHDRANTEAFF. CDR3 sequence (DNA): TGCGCCAGCAGCCACGACAGGGCGAACACTGAAGCTTTCTTT. Full variable domain (remainder filled in from reference TRBV5-1 and TRBJ1-1): KAGVTQTPRYLIKTRGQQVTLSCSPISGHRSVSWYQQTPGQGLQFLFEYFSETQRNKGNFPGRFSGRQFSNSRSEMNVSTLELGDSALYLCASSHDRANTEAFFGQGTRLTVV.

V and J are TRBV7-8 and TRBJ1-2; D gene ambiguous. The ends were cut back, 4 bases at V and 1 base at J, with 7 bases in the middle. The CDR3 sequence is 13 residues long. Germline assignment: CDR1 SGHVS and CDR2 FQNEAQ. The CDR3 DNA reads TGTGCCAGCAGCTCGAACAATAACTATGGCTACACCTTC. It specifies CASSSNNNYGYTF.

The V and J genes are TRBV19 and TRBJ1-4, with a weak D call TRBD1 (6 bases). Germline CDR1 and CDR2: LNHDA and SQIVND (reference sequence). The CDR3 has 14 residues. Trimming cost V 6 bases and J 5 bases, with 13 bases left between them. This chain's CDR3 is CASRGGPRNEKLFF. The CDR3 DNA reads as TGTGCCAGTAGAGGGGGGCCCCGAAATGAAAAACTGTTTTTT.

This sequence joins TRBV24-1 and TRBJ2-3; TRBD2 matches at 8 bases. Unmatched junction bases numbered 19, after V lost 9 bases and J lost 3 bases. This CDR3 region has 18 residues. The germline V gene has CDR1 KGHDR and CDR2 SFDVKD. As DNA, the CDR3 is TGTGCCACCGGCCTCGTTACGAGCGGGAGCGATGGAACAGATACGCAGTATTTT. It encodes CATGLVTSGSDGTDTQYF.

This clone showed up many times. The chain joins TRBV6-1 to TRBJ2-7; D gene ambiguous. The germline V gene encodes CDR1 MNHNS and CDR2 SASEGT. Trimming pared 3 bases from V and 2 bases from J, leaving 11 bases between. The CDR3 sequence is 14 residues long. DNA for the CDR3: TGTGCCAGCAGTGAGAGGCCAAATCCCTACGAGCAGTACTTC. Translated, it gives CASSERPNPYEQYF.

This chain joins TRBV29-1 and TRBJ1-3; the D is unclear. Trimming removed 4 bases at V and 0 bases at J, with 4 bases between. Germline V gene data show CDR1 as SQVTM and CDR2 as ANQGSEA. The CDR3 has 12 residues. The DNA of the CDR3 is TGCAGCGTTGCTATCTCTGGAAACACCATATATTTT. The encoded protein is CSVAISGNTIYF. Using reference TRBV29-1 and TRBJ1-3 for the parts outside the CDR3, the full variable domain is SAVISQKPSRDICQRGTSLTIQCQVDSQVTMMFWYRQQPGQSLTLIATANQGSEATYESGFVIDKFPISRPNLTFSTLTVSNMSPEDSSIYLCSVAISGNTIYFGEGSWLTVV.

This clone was seen once. The genes are TRBV3-1 (or the pseudogene TRBV3-2) and TRBJ2-3; 8 bases agree with TRBD2. Germline values: CDR1 LGHDT, CDR2 YNNKEL (reference sequence). The CDR3 covers 14 residues. V lost 6 bases, J lost 2 bases, and 4 bases stayed unmatched. The CDR3 DNA reads TGTGCCAGCAGTCTTAGCGGGGTCACAGATACGCAGTATTTT. Protein: CASSLSGVTDTQYF.

The rearrangement uses TRBV7-9 and TRBJ2-6, with D unresolved. V was trimmed by 6 bases and J by 0 bases, leaving 21 bases between them. The CDR3 totals 19 residues. Germline-derived CDR1 and CDR2 are SEHNR and FQNEAQ (reference sequence). CDR3 coding DNA: TGTGCCAGCAGTGTTACCGGATACATTTCTGACTCTGGGGCCAACGTCCTGACTTTC. Amino acid sequence: CASSVTGYISDSGANVLTF.

The rearrangement uses TRBV4-1 and TRBJ2-7, with 8 bases matching TRBD2. Germline CDR1 MGHRA, CDR2 YSYEKL. The J segment lost 0 bases and the V segment lost 2 bases, leaving 6 bases of the junction unmatched. This CDR3 has 16 amino acids. As DNA, the CDR3 is TGCGCCAGCAGCCAAAGGTCAAGCGGGGGCTCCTACGAGCAGTACTTC. Its translation is CASSQRSSGGSYEQYF.

This clone has just a few counts. This sequence joins TRBV6-6 and TRBJ1-1; no clear D gene. The germline gives CDR1 MNHNY, CDR2 SVGAGI (reference sequence). The V and J ends lost 6 bases and 1 base respectively, with 9 bases between them. CDR3 size: 13 residues. The DNA of the CDR3 is TGTGCCAGCAGCCACGTCAGGAACACTGAAGCTTTCTTT. Translation gives CASSHVRNTEAFF.

The genes are TRBV9 and TRBJ2-7, with unresolved D. The V end was cut by 8 bases, the J end by 7 bases, with 16 bases between. CDR1 and CDR2 from the germline V gene are SGDLS and YYNGEE. The CDR3 has 12 residues. This CDR3 is CARTNLRREQYF. In DNA, the CDR3 is TGTGCCAGGACGAATCTCCGTCGGGAGCAGTACTTC.